This is a list of T cell receptor beta chains from one sample in a study of CD8 T cells in ankylosing spondylitis. TCRdb ran MiXCR on the 5' RACE reads and lists one entry per CDR3 protein. The table has over 100,000 distinct CDR3 sequences, 7% seen once. The sample was blood, either unsorted or a sorted T cell fraction (not recorded which). The receptors derive from a male donor with ankylosing spondylitis or in good health (not recorded which). The CDR3 runs from the conserved cysteine through the conserved F or W. D genes are given only for firm matches. Not every row has a clone size; where given, it reads once, few, many or a size class.

v_call,clone_size,j_call,d_call,cdr3_aa,cdr3_nt
TRBV5-1,many,TRBJ2-7,.,CASSRDVSYEQYF,TGCGCCAGCAGCCGGGACGTCTCCTACGAGCAGTACTTC
TRBV20-1,many,TRBJ2-3,TRBD2,CSALAGASTSTDTQYF,TGCAGTGCTTTAGCGGGAGCGTCTACTAGCACAGATACGCAGTATTTT
TRBV29-1,many,TRBJ2-5,.,CSASLDSTQETQYF,TGCAGCGCATCATTAGATTCCACCCAGGAGACCCAGTACTTC
TRBV29-1,few,TRBJ1-1,TRBD1,CSVGQDRGTEAFF,TGCAGCGTCGGACAGGACAGGGGGACTGAAGCTTTCTTT
TRBV7-3,many,TRBJ2-1,TRBD2,CASKRTSGVSYNEQFF,TGTGCCAGCAAAAGGACTAGCGGCGTTTCCTACAATGAGCAGTTCTTC
TRBV12-3/TRBV12-4,many,TRBJ2-3,.,CASSLRQSTDTQYF,TGTGCCAGCAGTTTAAGGCAGAGCACAGATACGCAGTATTTT
TRBV15,many,TRBJ1-5,.,CATSEGDSTLPQHF,TGTGCCACCAGCGAGGGGGACTCCACCTTACCCCAGCATTTT
TRBV20-1,many,TRBJ1-6,.,CSAREAVDSPLHF,TGCAGTGCTAGAGAGGCGGTAGATTCACCCCTCCACTTT
TRBV11-2,few,TRBJ2-5,TRBD2,CASRTGTTYKLAQETQYF,TGTGCCAGCAGAACCGGGACTACCTATAAACTCGCCCAAGAGACCCAGTACTTC
TRBV20-1,many,TRBJ2-5,.,CSAQRSGTQYF,TGCAGTGCTCAAAGGTCCGGGACCCAGTACTTC
TRBV28,.,TRBJ2-3,.,CASGPRLRFGDTQYF,TGTGCCAGCGGCCCCAGGCTGCGCTTCGGAGATACGCAGTATTTT
TRBV18,.,TRBJ2-1,.,CASSPNNKQFF,TGTGCCAGCTCACCTAATAATAAGCAGTTCTTC
TRBV20-1,many,TRBJ1-1,TRBD1,CSARPGGEAFF,TGCAGTGCTAGGCCAGGGGGTGAAGCTTTCTTT
TRBV6-5,many,TRBJ1-6,.,CASSYSSNSPLHF,TGTGCCAGCAGTTACTCGAGTAATTCACCCCTCCACTTT
TRBV5-1,many,TRBJ2-1,TRBD2,CASSLDSAGGDEQFF,TGCGCCAGCAGCTTGGACTCTGCGGGGGGCGATGAGCAGTTCTTC
TRBV18,many,TRBJ2-5,TRBD1,CASSPSDRGETQYF,TGTGCCAGCTCACCATCGGACAGGGGAGAGACCCAGTACTTC
TRBV29-1,many,TRBJ1-2,.,CSVAVGEYGYTF,TGCAGCGTTGCGGTAGGGGAATATGGCTACACCTTC
TRBV6-1,many,TRBJ2-3,.,CASSPAGTDTQYF,TGTGCCAGCAGCCCGGCAGGCACAGATACGCAGTATTTT
TRBV5-1,many,TRBJ2-4,.,CASSSLLGWDKYF,TGCGCCAGCAGCTCCCTTTTGGGGTGGGATAAGTACTTC
TRBV20-1,many,TRBJ1-6,.,CSARVGGSSYNSPLHF,TGCAGTGCTAGAGTGGGGGGTAGCTCCTATAATTCACCCCTCCACTTT
TRBV19,.,TRBJ1-1,TRBD1,CASSTLALQGEHEAFF,TGTGCCAGTAGTACTCTCGCCCTTCAGGGGGAGCATGAAGCTTTCTTT
TRBV15,many,TRBJ1-5,.,CATSRDVQPQHF,TGTGCCACCAGCAGAGATGTCCAGCCCCAGCATTTT
TRBV11-1,many,TRBJ2-7,TRBD1,CASTVQGGRGPGMYEQYF,TGTGCCAGCACCGTACAGGGGGGAAGAGGTCCCGGGATGTACGAGCAGTACTTC
TRBV20-1,many,TRBJ2-1,TRBD2,CSVRTSGSVNEQFF,TGCAGTGTTCGGACTAGCGGGAGTGTCAATGAGCAGTTCTTC
TRBV20-1,few,TRBJ2-2,TRBD2,CSARGLAVGEGELFF,TGCAGTGCTAGAGGGCTAGCGGTGGGCGAAGGGGAGCTGTTTTTT
TRBV29-1,many,TRBJ2-1,.,CSAGVTAFEQFF,TGCAGCGCCGGAGTTACAGCATTTGAGCAGTTCTTC
TRBV18,many,TRBJ2-7,.,CASSQNTQGEDIIEEQYF,TGTGCCAGCTCACAAAACACACAGGGTGAGGATATAATAGAGGAGCAGTACTTC
TRBV29-1,many,TRBJ2-1,TRBD1,CSAKTGGGGNEQFF,TGCAGCGCCAAGACAGGGGGTGGGGGCAATGAGCAGTTCTTC
TRBV4-2,few,TRBJ2-5,.,CASSQASGAEETQYF,TGTGCCAGCAGCCAAGCCAGCGGAGCGGAAGAGACCCAGTACTTC
TRBV20-1,many,TRBJ2-2,.,CSASLGNTGELFF,TGCAGTGCTAGTCTCGGGAACACCGGGGAGCTGTTTTTT
TRBV9,few,TRBJ1-6,.,CASSRPDFDYNSPLHF,TGTGCCAGCAGCCGCCCAGATTTTGATTATAATTCACCCCTCCACTTT
TRBV5-1,many,TRBJ2-5,TRBD1,CASKQGAWETQYF,TGCGCCAGCAAACAGGGGGCGTGGGAGACCCAGTACTTC
TRBV5-6,many,TRBJ2-7,.,CASSLGRLDRKGAQYF,TGTGCCAGCAGCTTGGGCCGCCTGGACAGAAAAGGGGCGCAGTACTTC
TRBV27,few,TRBJ1-1,.,CASRISGVAEAFF,TGTGCCAGCAGGATCTCAGGGGTGGCAGAAGCTTTCTTT
TRBV29-1,many,TRBJ1-1,.,CSVGDPTGIITEAFF,TGCAGCGTTGGGGATCCGACAGGTATTATTACTGAAGCTTTCTTT
TRBV19,many,TRBJ2-5,.,CASAPGQTYQETQYF,TGTGCCAGCGCCCCGGGACAAACGTACCAAGAGACCCAGTACTTC
TRBV5-1,many,TRBJ2-7,.,CASSPTPNEQYF,TGCGCCAGCAGCCCAACCCCGAACGAGCAGTACTTC
TRBV6-6,many,TRBJ1-5,.,CASSDIQRAQHF,TGTGCCAGCAGTGATATACAGCGCGCCCAGCATTTT
TRBV28,many,TRBJ2-3,TRBD2,CASSFLAGGTRTDTQYF,TGTGCCAGCAGTTTCCTAGCGGGAGGTACGCGCACAGATACGCAGTATTTT
TRBV18,.,TRBJ2-5,.,CASSAEYQETQYF,TGTGCCAGCTCAGCAGAGTACCAAGAGACCCAGTACTTC
TRBV20-1,many,TRBJ2-1,TRBD2,CSARGLAGTSSYNEQFF,TGCAGTGCTAGGGGACTAGCGGGAACGAGCTCCTACAATGAGCAGTTCTTC
TRBV11-2,many,TRBJ2-5,TRBD1,CASSLGQTGEARRPRVTQYF,TGTGCCAGCAGCTTAGGACAAACAGGGGAAGCGCGGCGTCCGCGCGTGACCCAGTACTTC
TRBV6-6,many,TRBJ2-7,.,CASSQGGEQYF,TGTGCCAGTTCACAGGGCGGCGAGCAGTACTTC
TRBV19,few,TRBJ1-5,TRBD1,CASSTGTGGNQPQHF,TGTGCCAGTAGTACAGGGACAGGGGGCAATCAGCCCCAGCATTTT
TRBV18,many,TRBJ2-2,.,CASSPPRPGELFF,TGTGCCAGCTCACCACCGAGACCCGGGGAGCTGTTTTTT
TRBV15,.,TRBJ2-5,.,CATSRDLANQETQYF,TGTGCCACCAGCAGAGATTTGGCAAACCAAGAGACCCAGTACTTC
TRBV20-1,many,TRBJ2-1,.,CSAGGGSVNEQFF,TGCAGTGCGGGGGGCGGGAGTGTAAATGAGCAGTTCTTC
TRBV12-3/TRBV12-4,many,TRBJ2-2,.,CASSLDYTGELFF,TGTGCCAGCAGTTTAGACTACACCGGGGAGCTGTTTTTT
TRBV3-1,many,TRBJ2-7,TRBD1,CASSPLSGRGRYEQYF,TGTGCCAGCAGCCCCTTGTCGGGCAGGGGGCGATACGAGCAGTACTTC
TRBV14,many,TRBJ2-6,.,CASSQVGGAGANVLTF,TGTGCCAGCAGCCAAGTTGGAGGGGCTGGGGCCAACGTCCTGACTTTC
TRBV6-2/TRBV6-3,many,TRBJ2-5,.,CASSYSHSQETQYF,TGTGCCAGCAGTTACTCTCACAGCCAAGAGACCCAGTACTTC
TRBV5-6,many,TRBJ2-3,TRBD2,CASSRLTSATTDTQYF,TGTGCCAGCAGCCGACTCACTAGCGCGACCACAGATACGCAGTATTTT
TRBV12-3/TRBV12-4,many,TRBJ2-1,TRBD2,CASSVSGGAGEQFF,TGTGCCAGCAGTGTAAGCGGGGGGGCGGGTGAGCAGTTCTTC
TRBV9,few,TRBJ1-2,.,CASSVASTGRGGYTF,TGTGCCAGCAGCGTAGCCAGCACCGGGAGAGGTGGCTACACCTTC